This TCR beta chain was found in a study of regulatory T cells in long-lasting Graves disease. Library construction for TCR beta used iRepertoire HTBI primers and Arm-PCR of CDR3 regions. TCRdb used MiXCR to reprocess the multiplex PCR reads, holding one entry per CDR3 protein. The data show 360,000 or so distinct CDR3 sequences, 15% to 20% seen once. This CDR3 is built from 15 residues. CDR1 is DFQATT and CDR2 is SNEGSKA in the germline V gene (reference sequence). Trimming took 7 bases from V and 3 from J; bases not matched to a gene: 10. This clonotype was observed many times. Its target is unknown. Findings and caveats of the study: Since the sample size was small, accuracy may have been reduced.

The time point here: newly diagnosed GD, antithyroid drugs for less than 3 months. PBMC RNA was the source of the TCR library. The same sample was also used in a study of T cells in Graves' hyperthyroidism and ophthalmopathy. From that study: Over 18 months, lack of ophthalmopathy progression marked Graves' hyperthyroidism as stable. Thyroid ultrasound, orbital computed tomography, clinical symptoms, and serum thyroxine and TRAb underpinned diagnoses. HTBI primers drove first-round RT-PCR of the TCR CDR3.

The chain has TRBV20-1 and TRBJ2-5; TRBD1 matches 11 bases. The sequence was obtained from a woman aged 18-30 years with Graves disease. This material consisted of peripheral blood mononuclear cells (PBMCs), taken at new diagnosis, from a patient treated with antithyroid drugs. Here the CDR3 DNA reads TGCAGTGGGAGCCCGGGACAGGGGGTTAAAGAGACCCAGTACTTC. This encodes CSGSPGQGVKETQYF.